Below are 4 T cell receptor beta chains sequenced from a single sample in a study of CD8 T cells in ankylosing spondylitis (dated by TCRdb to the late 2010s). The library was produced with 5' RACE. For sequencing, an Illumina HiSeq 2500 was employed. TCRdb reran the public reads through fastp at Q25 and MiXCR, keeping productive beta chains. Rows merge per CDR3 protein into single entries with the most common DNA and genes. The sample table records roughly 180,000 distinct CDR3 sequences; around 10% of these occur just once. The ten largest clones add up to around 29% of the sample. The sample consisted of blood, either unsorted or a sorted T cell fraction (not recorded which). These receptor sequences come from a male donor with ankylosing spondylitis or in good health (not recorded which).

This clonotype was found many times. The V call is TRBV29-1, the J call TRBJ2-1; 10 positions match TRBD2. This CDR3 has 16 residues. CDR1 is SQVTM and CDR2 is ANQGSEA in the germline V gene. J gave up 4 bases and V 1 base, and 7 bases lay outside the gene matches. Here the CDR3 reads CSVEGGWTSGYNEQFF. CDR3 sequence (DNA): TGCAGCGTTGAAGGGGGCTGGACTAGCGGATACAATGAGCAGTTCTTC.

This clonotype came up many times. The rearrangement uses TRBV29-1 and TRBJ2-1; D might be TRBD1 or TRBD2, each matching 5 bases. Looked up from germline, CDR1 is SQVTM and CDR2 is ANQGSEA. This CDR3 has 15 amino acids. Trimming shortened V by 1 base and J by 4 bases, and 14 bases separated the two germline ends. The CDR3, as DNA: TGCAGCGTTGAAGGCCGGGACCCGATTTACAATGAGCAGTTCTTC. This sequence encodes CSVEGRDPIYNEQFF.

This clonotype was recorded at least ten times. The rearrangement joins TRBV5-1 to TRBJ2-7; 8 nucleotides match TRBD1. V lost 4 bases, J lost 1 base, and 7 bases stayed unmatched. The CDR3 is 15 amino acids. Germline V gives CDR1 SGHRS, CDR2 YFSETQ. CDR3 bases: TGCGCCAGCAGCCGGGGGACAGGTCCGTCCTACGAGCAGTACTTC. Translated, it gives CASSRGTGPSYEQYF.

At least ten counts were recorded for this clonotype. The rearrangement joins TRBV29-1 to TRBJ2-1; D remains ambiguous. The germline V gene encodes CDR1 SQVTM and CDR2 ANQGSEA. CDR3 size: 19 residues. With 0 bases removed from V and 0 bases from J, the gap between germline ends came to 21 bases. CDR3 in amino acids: CSVEDPLSGADLSYNEQFF. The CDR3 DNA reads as TGCAGCGTTGAAGATCCCCTTTCGGGCGCGGACCTCTCCTACAATGAGCAGTTCTTC.